What follows are 29 T cell receptor beta chains derived from one specimen sequenced in a study of shared T cell receptors in the human thymus. Some clones are missing from TCRdb's copy, which holds only in-frame ones; the method was immunoSEQ multiplex PCR. The top ten clones hold less than 0.04% of a sample with over 65,000 clones, about 95% of them seen once. The sequencing input was thymocytes. The origin of the receptors is a human donor.

J is TRBJ1-2 and V is TRBV6-5, with D possibly being TRBD1 (5 bases). Germline-derived CDR1 and CDR2 are MNHEY and SVGAGI. V was trimmed by 2 bases and J by 6 bases, leaving 19 bases between them. The CDR3 is 16 residues long. CDR3 loop: CASSYTGGAAGHGYTF. CDR3 DNA sequence: TGTGCCAGCAGTTACACCGGTGGGGCCGCTGGTCATGGCTACACCTTC.

The V gene is TRBV19, the J gene TRBJ2-4; TRBD1 is a possible D gene (6 bases). The CDR3 totals 16 residues. The V end lost 7 bases, the J end lost 0 bases, and 16 bases lay between the germline ends. CDR1 is LNHDA and CDR2 is SQIVND in the germline V gene (reference sequence). The CDR3 loop reads CASKRGSGSAKNIQYF. CDR3 DNA sequence: TGTGCCAGTAAAAGGGGGTCGGGGTCAGCCAAAAACATTCAGTACTTC.

This chain connects TRBV27 to TRBJ1-1; 8 positions agree with TRBD1. From germline, CDR1 is MNHEY and CDR2 SMNVEV (reference sequence). The V segment lost 6 bases and the J segment 7 bases; nucleotides outside the gene matches: 10. This CDR3 is 14 amino acids long. CDR3 sequence: CASRRQGKVSEAFF. The CDR3 DNA reads TGTGCCAGCAGGCGACAGGGGAAGGTTAGTGAAGCTTTCTTT.

The rearrangement uses TRBV4-1 and TRBJ1-2; D gene unclear. CDR3 length: 12 residues. From germline, CDR1 is MGHRA and CDR2 YSYEKL. Trimming pared 1 base from V and 5 bases from J, leaving 5 bases between. CDR3 sequence (DNA): TGCGCCAGCAGCCAAGGTCCTTATGGCTACACCTTC. Its translation is CASSQGPYGYTF.

The chain is built from TRBV2 and TRBJ1-5; TRBD1 agrees at 8 bases. The ends lost 3 bases at V and 6 bases at J; junction bases unmatched: 19. The V gene's germline CDR1 is SNHLY and CDR2 FYNNEI. The length of the CDR3 is 19 residues. CDR3 region: CASSEVSARDRGGGQPQHF. The CDR3 DNA reads as TGTGCCAGCAGTGAGGTTAGTGCGCGCGACAGGGGAGGAGGTCAGCCCCAGCATTTT.

V gene TRBV27 combines with J gene TRBJ1-5, with 8 bases lining up with TRBD1. Germline CDR1 and CDR2: MNHEY and SMNVEV (reference sequence). Trimming cost V 3 bases and J 3 bases; bases outside gene matches: 4. This CDR3 region has 15 residues. DNA for the CDR3: TGTGCCAGCAGTTTCGGACAGGGCCTCAATCAGCCCCAGCATTTT. It yields the protein CASSFGQGLNQPQHF.

The chain joins TRBV5-8 to TRBJ2-1, with 9 bases matching TRBD2. CDR3 length: 17 amino acids. Germline lookup yields CDR1 SGHTS and CDR2 YDEGEE. V shed 1 base and J 3 bases; nucleotides not matched to a gene: 8. The CDR3 nucleotides are TGTGCCAGCAGCTTGCGAAAGCGGGGGGCCAGCTACAATGAGCAGTTCTTC. Its translation is CASSLRKRGASYNEQFF.

The rearrangement links TRBV7-3 to TRBJ2-5, with 7 bases fitting TRBD1. The ends lost 4 bases at V and 4 bases at J; junction bases unmatched: 6. Germline values: CDR1 SGHTA, CDR2 FQGTGA. CDR3 length: 14 residues. The CDR3 spells CASSSTGKGETQYF. CDR3 DNA sequence: TGTGCCAGCAGCTCGACAGGGAAGGGAGAGACCCAGTACTTC.

The rearrangement links TRBV4-3 to TRBJ2-7; D not certain. The germline CDR1 and CDR2 sequences are LGHNA and YSLEER. Trimming pared 0 bases from V and 6 bases from J, leaving 18 bases between. This CDR3 region has 16 residues. The chain's CDR3 is CASSQDQTPTEIEQYF. CDR3 nucleotide sequence: TGCGCCAGCAGCCAAGATCAAACTCCAACAGAAATCGAGCAGTACTTC.

This chain links TRBV18 with TRBJ1-5, with a possible D match to TRBD1 (5 bases). CDR1 and CDR2 (germline): KGHSH, LQKENI. CDR3 length: 14 amino acids. Trimming pared 3 bases from V and 5 bases from J, leaving 11 bases between. In DNA, the CDR3 is TGTGCCAGCTCACCCCAGGGAGGGGATCAGCCCCAGCATTTT. Its translation is CASSPQGGDQPQHF.

The chain has TRBV18 and TRBJ1-2, with 8 nucleotides matching TRBD1. The CDR3 covers 16 residues. V shed 3 bases and J 4 bases; nucleotides not matched to a gene: 10. Germline V gene data show CDR1 as KGHSH and CDR2 as LQKENI. The CDR3 protein is CASSPETGDALYGYTF. CDR3 sequence (DNA): TGTGCCAGCTCACCCGAGACAGGGGATGCCCTCTATGGCTACACCTTC.

The rearrangement joins TRBV7-8 to TRBJ1-5, with 7 bases lining up with TRBD1. Looked up from germline, CDR1 is SGHVS and CDR2 is FQNEAQ. With V trimmed by 4 bases and J by 1 base, 16 bases remained unmatched. The CDR3 has 19 residues. This CDR3 is CASSYLGGKEGRSNQPQHF. The DNA of the CDR3 is TGTGCCAGCAGCTATCTAGGGGGCAAAGAGGGACGGAGCAATCAGCCCCAGCATTTT.

The rearrangement links TRBV19 to TRBJ2-2; 14 nucleotides match TRBD2. With V trimmed by 5 bases and J by 3 bases, 8 bases remained unmatched. The CDR3 has 18 residues. Per the germline V gene, CDR1 is LNHDA and CDR2 is SQIVND (reference sequence). CDR3 sequence: CASSPRTSGGLDTGELFF. CDR3 nucleotide sequence: TGTGCCAGTAGTCCTCGGACTAGCGGGGGGCTTGACACCGGGGAGCTGTTTTTT. The entire variable domain, with the rest obtained from reference TRBV19 and TRBJ2-2, is as follows: DGGITQSPKYLFRKEGQNVTLSCEQNLNHDAMYWYRQDPGQGLRLIYYSQIVNDFQKGDIAEGYSVSREKKESFPLTVTSAQKNPTAFYLCASSPRTSGGLDTGELFFGEGSRLTVL.

The CDR3 loop reads CASSRTGARTDTQYF. In DNA, the CDR3 is TGTGCCAGCAGCAGGACAGGGGCCAGGACAGATACGCAGTATTTT. The gene calls are TRBV5-6 and TRBJ2-3, with 9 nucleotides matching TRBD1. This CDR3 is 15 amino acids long. Per the germline V gene, CDR1 is SGHDT and CDR2 is YYEEEE. Trimming cost V 4 bases and J 3 bases; bases outside gene matches: 6.

The chain uses TRBV5-5 and TRBJ2-7, with D possibly being TRBD2 (5 bases). Germline CDR1 is SGHKS and CDR2 is YYEKEE (reference sequence). CDR3 length: 14 residues. V was clipped by 0 bases and J by 4 bases, with 11 bases between them. The CDR3 region is CASSLAGEEYEQYF. The CDR3 nucleotides read TGTGCCAGCAGCTTGGCCGGGGAAGAATACGAGCAGTACTTC.

This chain links TRBV14 with TRBJ2-4; possible D gene TRBD2, 7 bases. Trimming left V 6 bases short and J 4 bases short, with 10 bases between. Germline V gene sequence: CDR1 SGHDN, CDR2 FVKESK. The CDR3 covers 13 residues. DNA of the CDR3: TGTGCCAGCAGTGGGGGGGCGAAAAACATTCAGTACTTC. Translated, it gives CASSGGAKNIQYF.

The V gene is TRBV28, the J gene TRBJ1-2; possibly TRBD1 for D (6 bases). V was shortened by 7 bases and J by 4 bases, with 13 bases between the two germline ends. CDR1 and CDR2 (germline): MDHEN, SYDVKM. The CDR3 spans 13 residues. CDR3 DNA: TGTGCCAGCACGTTCAGGGGCCCCTATGGCTACACCTTC. It is translated as CASTFRGPYGYTF.

Comments on this clone: This sample also contains other DNA sequences that code for the same CDR3. The chain combines TRBV5-4 with TRBJ2-7; a possible D gene is TRBD2 (5 bases). The V end lost 4 bases, the J end lost 3 bases, and 5 bases lay between the germline ends. CDR3 length equals 11 residues. Germline values: CDR1 SGHNT, CDR2 YYREEE (reference sequence). The CDR3 DNA follows: TGTGCCAGCAGCGCGGGCTACGAGCAGTACTTC. Its protein is CASSAGYEQYF.

This clone was observed once. The chain combines TRBV21-1 with TRBJ2-7. TRBV21-1 is a recognized pseudogene. This CDR3 is built from 9 residues. The CDR3 nucleotides read TGTGCCAGCGTCTACGAGCAGTACTTC. Protein: CASVYEQYF.

J is TRBJ1-5 and V is TRBV9; D is ambiguous. Germline CDR1 reads SGDLS; CDR2 reads YYNGEE. The V gene lost 8 bases and the J gene lost 7 bases, with 10 bases spanning the gap. The CDR3 is made up of 11 amino acids. This chain's CDR3 is CARGEGQPQHF. CDR3 nucleotide sequence: TGTGCCAGAGGCGAGGGACAGCCCCAGCATTTT.

The CDR3 is CASSQVVRQGDKEQFF. The DNA of the CDR3 is TGTGCCAGCAGCCAAGTGGTCCGACAGGGTGATAAAGAGCAGTTCTTC. The gene calls are TRBV14 and TRBJ2-1; 7 bases are shared with TRBD1. J was trimmed by 10 bases and V by 1 base; bases with no gene match: 13. CDR3 length: 16 residues. Germline CDR1 and CDR2: SGHDN and FVKESK.

This chain joins TRBV11-2 and TRBJ1-2, with TRBD1 identical over 7 bases. The germline V gene encodes CDR1 SGHAT and CDR2 FQNNGV. J lost 8 bases, V lost 5 bases, and 5 bases had no gene match. This CDR3 spans 12 amino acids. CDR3: CASSLTGNGYTF. In DNA, the CDR3 is TGTGCCAGCAGCCTGACAGGGAACGGCTACACCTTC.

This chain uses TRBV13 with TRBJ2-2; 12 bases are shared with TRBD1. J lost 6 bases, V lost 5 bases, and 10 bases had no gene match. The CDR3 loop spans 17 amino acids. Germline assignment: CDR1 PRHDT and CDR2 FYEKMQ (reference sequence). DNA of the CDR3: TGTGCCAGCAGCATACGGAAGGGACAGGGGGCCCCCGGGGAGCTGTTTTTT. Translated: CASSIRKGQGAPGELFF.

This chain uses TRBV4-1 with TRBJ1-4; D possibly corresponds to TRBD1 (5 bases). V was pared by 0 bases and J by 3 bases, with 8 bases between. Per germline, CDR1 MGHRA and CDR2 YSYEKL. The CDR3 has 15 residues. CDR3 amino acids: CASSQDGAANEKLFF. Here the CDR3 DNA reads TGCGCCAGCAGCCAAGATGGGGCAGCTAATGAAAAACTGTTTTTT.

The CDR3 loop is CASSQDPGGASYGYTF. DNA of the CDR3: TGCGCCAGCAGCCAAGACCCCGGGGGGGCCAGCTATGGCTACACCTTC. The rearrangement links TRBV4-1 to TRBJ1-2; tentatively, D is TRBD1 (6 bases). This CDR3 is built from 16 residues. V lost 0 bases and J 4 bases, leaving 15 bases between the germline ends. Germline V gives CDR1 MGHRA, CDR2 YSYEKL.

The chain employs TRBV5-8 and TRBJ1-1; 8 nucleotides agree with TRBD1. The CDR3 has 17 residues. Trimming at V came to 3 bases and at J to 8 bases, leaving 18 bases not matched to a gene. Looked up from germline, CDR1 is SGHTS and CDR2 is YDEGEE. The CDR3 sequence is CASSSGGDRGFGKEAFF. CDR3 sequence (DNA): TGTGCCAGCAGCTCAGGGGGCGACCGCGGTTTTGGAAAAGAAGCTTTCTTT.

Here the CDR3 DNA reads TGTGCCATCAGTGAGATTACTAACTATGGCTACACCTTC. As protein: CAISEITNYGYTF. The rearrangement links TRBV10-3 to TRBJ1-2, with D unclear. The CDR3 length is 13 residues. V lost 2 bases and J lost 0, with 4 bases in between. Germline lookup yields CDR1 ENHRY and CDR2 SYGVKD.

This rearrangement joins TRBV10-3 to TRBJ1-3; possibly TRBD1 for D (5 bases). The V gene lost 3 bases and the J gene lost 1 base, with 10 bases spanning the gap. Germline CDR1 is ENHRY and CDR2 is SYGVKD. This CDR3 has 15 amino acids. CDR3 DNA: TGTGCCATCAGTGATCCAGGGAAGTCTGGAAACACCATATATTTT. It codes for CAISDPGKSGNTIYF.

The chain recombines TRBV15 with TRBJ2-7, with no clear D. The CDR3 extends over 13 amino acids. Germline V gene lookup returns CDR1 LNHNV and CDR2 YYDKDF (reference sequence). V was trimmed by 3 bases and J by 7 bases, leaving 13 bases between them. The DNA of the CDR3 is TGTGCCACCAGCAGGGACCCAACGAAGGAGCAGTACTTC. This gives the protein CATSRDPTKEQYF. Using reference TRBV15 and TRBJ2-7 for the parts outside the CDR3, the full variable domain is DAMVIQNPRYQVTQFGKPVTLSCSQTLNHNVMYWYQQKSSQAPKLLFHYYDKDFNNEADTPDNFQSRRPNTSFCFLDIRSPGLGDTAMYLCATSRDPTKEQYFGPGTRLTVT.